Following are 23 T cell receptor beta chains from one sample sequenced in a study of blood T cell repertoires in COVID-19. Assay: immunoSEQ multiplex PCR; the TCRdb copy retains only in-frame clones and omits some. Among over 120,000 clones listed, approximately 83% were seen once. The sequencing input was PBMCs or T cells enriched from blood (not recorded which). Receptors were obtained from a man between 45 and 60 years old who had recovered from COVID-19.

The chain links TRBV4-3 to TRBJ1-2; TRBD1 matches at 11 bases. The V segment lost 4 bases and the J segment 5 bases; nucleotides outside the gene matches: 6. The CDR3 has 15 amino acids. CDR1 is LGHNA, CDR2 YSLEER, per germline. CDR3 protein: CASSPGQGEGYGYTF. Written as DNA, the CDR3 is TGCGCCAGCAGCCCGGGACAGGGGGAGGGGTATGGCTACACCTTC.

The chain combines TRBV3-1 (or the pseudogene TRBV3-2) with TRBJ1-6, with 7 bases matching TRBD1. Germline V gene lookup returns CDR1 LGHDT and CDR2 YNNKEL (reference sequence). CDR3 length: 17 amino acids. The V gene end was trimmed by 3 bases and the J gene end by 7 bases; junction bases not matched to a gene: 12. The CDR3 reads CASSQGSGTALNSPLHF. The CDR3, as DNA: TGTGCCAGCAGCCAGGGCTCCGGGACAGCTTTGAATTCACCCCTCCACTTT.

The DNA for the CDR3 is TGTGCCAGCAGTTCAATTGCTGGGGGGCAGCCCCAGCATTTT. It yields the protein CASSSIAGGQPQHF. The J gene is TRBJ1-5, the V gene TRBV28, with D possibly matching TRBD1 (5 bases). Germline CDR1 is MDHEN and CDR2 is SYDVKM. The CDR3 length is 14 residues. The V end was cut by 4 bases, the J end by 7 bases, with 14 bases between.

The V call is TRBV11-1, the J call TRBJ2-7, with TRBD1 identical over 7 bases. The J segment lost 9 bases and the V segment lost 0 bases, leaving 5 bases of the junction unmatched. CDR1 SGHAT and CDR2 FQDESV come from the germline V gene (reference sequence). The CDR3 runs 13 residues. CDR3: CASSLARTGVQYF. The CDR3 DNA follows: TGTGCCAGCAGCTTAGCTCGAACAGGGGTGCAGTACTTC.

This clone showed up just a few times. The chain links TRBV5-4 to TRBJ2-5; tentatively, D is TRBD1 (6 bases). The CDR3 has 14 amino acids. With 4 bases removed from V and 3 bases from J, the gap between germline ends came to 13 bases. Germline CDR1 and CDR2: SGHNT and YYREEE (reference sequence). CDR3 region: CASSRTVFEETQYF. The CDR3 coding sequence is TGTGCCAGCAGCCGGACAGTTTTTGAAGAGACCCAGTACTTC.

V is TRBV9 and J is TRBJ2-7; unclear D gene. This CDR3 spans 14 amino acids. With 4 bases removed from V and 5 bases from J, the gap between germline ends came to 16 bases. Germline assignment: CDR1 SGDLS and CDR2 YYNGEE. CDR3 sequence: CASSPSLNPNEQYF. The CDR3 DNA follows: TGTGCCAGCAGCCCCAGTTTGAATCCAAACGAGCAGTACTTC.

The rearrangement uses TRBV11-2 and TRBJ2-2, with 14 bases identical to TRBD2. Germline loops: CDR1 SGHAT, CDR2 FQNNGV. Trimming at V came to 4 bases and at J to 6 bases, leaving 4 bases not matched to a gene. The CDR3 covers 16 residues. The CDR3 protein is CASSSVGLAGAGELFF. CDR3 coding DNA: TGTGCCAGCAGCTCAGTGGGACTAGCGGGGGCCGGGGAGCTGTTTTTT.

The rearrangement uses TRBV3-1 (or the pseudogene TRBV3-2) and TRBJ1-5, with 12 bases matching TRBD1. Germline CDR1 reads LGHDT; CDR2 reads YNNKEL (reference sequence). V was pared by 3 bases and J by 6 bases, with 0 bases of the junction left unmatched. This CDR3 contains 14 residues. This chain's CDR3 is CASSQGQGAQPQHF. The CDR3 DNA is TGTGCCAGCAGCCAGGGACAGGGGGCTCAGCCCCAGCATTTT.

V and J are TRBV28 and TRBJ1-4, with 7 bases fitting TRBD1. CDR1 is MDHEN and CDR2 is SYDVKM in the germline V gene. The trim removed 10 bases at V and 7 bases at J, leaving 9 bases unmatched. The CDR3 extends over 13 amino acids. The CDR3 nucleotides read TGTGCCATCCCAGGGGGAAATGGTGAAAAACTGTTTTTT. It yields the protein CAIPGGNGEKLFF.

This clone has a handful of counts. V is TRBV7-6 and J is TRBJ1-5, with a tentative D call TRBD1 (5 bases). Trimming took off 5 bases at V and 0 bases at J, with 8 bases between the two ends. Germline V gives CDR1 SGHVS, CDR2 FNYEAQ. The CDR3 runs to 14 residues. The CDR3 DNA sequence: TGTGCCAGCAGCCTGACAGATAGCAATCAGCCCCAGCATTTT. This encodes CASSLTDSNQPQHF.

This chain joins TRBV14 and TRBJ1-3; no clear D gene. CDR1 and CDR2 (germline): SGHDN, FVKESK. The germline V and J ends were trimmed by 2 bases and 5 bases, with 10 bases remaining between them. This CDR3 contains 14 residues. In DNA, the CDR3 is TGTGCCAGCAGCCAACCTCGGGAGAGAAACACCATATATTTT. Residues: CASSQPRERNTIYF. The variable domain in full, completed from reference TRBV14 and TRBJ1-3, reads EAGVTQFPSHSVIEKGQTVTLRCDPISGHDNLYWYRRVMGKEIKFLLHFVKESKQDESGMPNNRFLAERTGGTYSTLKVQPAELEDSGVYFCASSQPRERNTIYFGEGSWLTVV.

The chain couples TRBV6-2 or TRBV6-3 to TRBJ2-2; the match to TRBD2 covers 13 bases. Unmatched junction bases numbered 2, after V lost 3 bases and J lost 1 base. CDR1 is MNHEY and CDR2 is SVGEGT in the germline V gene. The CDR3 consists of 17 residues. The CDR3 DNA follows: TGTGCCAGCAGTTATAGGACTAGCGGGGGGAACACCGGGGAGCTGTTTTTT. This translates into CASSYRTSGGNTGELFF.

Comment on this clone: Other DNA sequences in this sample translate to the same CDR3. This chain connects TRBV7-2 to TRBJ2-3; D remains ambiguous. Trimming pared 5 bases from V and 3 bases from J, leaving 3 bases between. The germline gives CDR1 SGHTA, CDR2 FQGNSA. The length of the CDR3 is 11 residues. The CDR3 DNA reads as TGTGCCAGCAGCACAACAGATACGCAGTATTTT. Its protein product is CASSTTDTQYF. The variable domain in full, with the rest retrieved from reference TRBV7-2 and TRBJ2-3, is GAGVSQSPSNKVTEKGKDVELRCDPISGHTALYWYRQSLGQGLEFLIYFQGNSAPDKSGLPSDRFSAERTGGSVSTLTIQRTQQEDSAVYLCASSTTDTQYFGPGTRLTVL.

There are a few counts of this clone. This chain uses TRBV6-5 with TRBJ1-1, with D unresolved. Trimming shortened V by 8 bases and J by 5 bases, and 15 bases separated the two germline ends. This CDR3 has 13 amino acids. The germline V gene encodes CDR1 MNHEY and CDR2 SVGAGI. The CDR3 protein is CASHINTGTEAFF. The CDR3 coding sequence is TGTGCCAGCCATATTAATACGGGGACTGAAGCTTTCTTT.

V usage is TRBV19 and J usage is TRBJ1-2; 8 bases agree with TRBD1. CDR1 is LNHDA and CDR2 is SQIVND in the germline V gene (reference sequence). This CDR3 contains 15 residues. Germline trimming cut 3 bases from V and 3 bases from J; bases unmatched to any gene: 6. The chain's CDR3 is CASSIWDRPDYGYTF. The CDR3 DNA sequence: TGTGCCAGTAGTATTTGGGACAGGCCTGACTATGGCTACACCTTC. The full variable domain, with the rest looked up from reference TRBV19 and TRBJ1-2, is DGGITQSPKYLFRKEGQNVTLSCEQNLNHDAMYWYRQDPGQGLRLIYYSQIVNDFQKGDIAEGYSVSREKKESFPLTVTSAQKNPTAFYLCASSIWDRPDYGYTFGSGTRLTVV.

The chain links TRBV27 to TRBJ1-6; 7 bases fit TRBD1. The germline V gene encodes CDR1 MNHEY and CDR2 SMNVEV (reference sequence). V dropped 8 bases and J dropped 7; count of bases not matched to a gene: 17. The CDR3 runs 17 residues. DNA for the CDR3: TGTGCCAGCTCCCCCAGGGGGAGAGGGGGCTACAATTCACCCCTCCACTTT. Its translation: CASSPRGRGGYNSPLHF.

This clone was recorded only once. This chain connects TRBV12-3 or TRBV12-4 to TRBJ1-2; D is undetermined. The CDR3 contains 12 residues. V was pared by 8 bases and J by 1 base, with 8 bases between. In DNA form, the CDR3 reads TGTGCCAGCGCACAGAGTAACTATGGCTACACCTTC. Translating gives CASAQSNYGYTF.

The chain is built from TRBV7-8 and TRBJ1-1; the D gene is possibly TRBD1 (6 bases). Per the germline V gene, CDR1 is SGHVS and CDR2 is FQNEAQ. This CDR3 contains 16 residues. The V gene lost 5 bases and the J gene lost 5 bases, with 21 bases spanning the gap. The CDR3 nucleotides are TGTGCCAGCAGCGACGACCAACAGGGATTAGGGACTGAAGCTTTCTTT. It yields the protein CASSDDQQGLGTEAFF.

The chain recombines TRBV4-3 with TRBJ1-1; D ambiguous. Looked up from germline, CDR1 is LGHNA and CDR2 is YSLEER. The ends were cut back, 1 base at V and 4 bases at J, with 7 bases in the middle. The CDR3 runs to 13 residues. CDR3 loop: CASSQAPGTEAFF. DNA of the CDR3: TGCGCCAGCAGCCAAGCCCCGGGCACTGAAGCTTTCTTT.

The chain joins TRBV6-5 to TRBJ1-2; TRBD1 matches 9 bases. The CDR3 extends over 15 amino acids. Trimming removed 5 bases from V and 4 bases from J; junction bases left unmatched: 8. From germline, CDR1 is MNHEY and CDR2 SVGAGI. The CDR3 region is CASSPQGALAYGYTF. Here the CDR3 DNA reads TGTGCCAGCAGTCCACAGGGGGCCCTAGCCTATGGCTACACCTTC.

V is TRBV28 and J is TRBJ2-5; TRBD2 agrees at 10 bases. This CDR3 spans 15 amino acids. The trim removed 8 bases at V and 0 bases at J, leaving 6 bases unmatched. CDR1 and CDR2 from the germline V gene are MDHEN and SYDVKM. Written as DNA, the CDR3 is TGTGCCAGCGCTAGCGGGGGTCCATACCAAGAGACCCAGTACTTC. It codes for CASASGGPYQETQYF.

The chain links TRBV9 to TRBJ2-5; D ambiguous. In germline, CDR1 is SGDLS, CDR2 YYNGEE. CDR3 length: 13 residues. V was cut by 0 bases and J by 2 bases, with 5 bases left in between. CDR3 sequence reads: CASSVGRQETQYF. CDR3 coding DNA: TGTGCCAGCAGCGTAGGCCGGCAAGAGACCCAGTACTTC.

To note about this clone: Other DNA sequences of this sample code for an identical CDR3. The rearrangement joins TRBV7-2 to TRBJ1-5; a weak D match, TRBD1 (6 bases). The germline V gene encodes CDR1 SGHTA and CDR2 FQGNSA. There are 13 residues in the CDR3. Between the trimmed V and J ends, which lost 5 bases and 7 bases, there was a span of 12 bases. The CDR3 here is CASSTQGNQPQHF. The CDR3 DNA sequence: TGTGCCAGCAGCACCCAGGGGAACCAGCCCCAGCATTTT.